This entry describes one TCR beta chain. Antigen: not known. These data originate in a study of cytomegalovirus exposure and HLA in healthy donors. Overall study context: Of some 400 genotyped donors, roughly 81% grouped in the Caucasian-associated ancestry cluster. General study points: Investigators reported 150 to 200 TCR beta chains as tied to cytomegalovirus.

In germline, CDR1 is MNHEY, CDR2 SVGAGI. The CDR3 contains 13 residues. V lost 0 bases, J lost 8 bases, and 10 bases lay in between. Donors counted as nominally healthy when sampled, yet unrecorded immune exposures were likely. A multiplex PCR was run with 60 Vbeta primers and 13 Jbeta primers. Original methodology: Counted up in a later analysis, unique TCR beta chains came to some 72 million, with about 10 million shared. Clones were sequenced by immunoSEQ multiplex PCR, and TCRdb holds only the in-frame ones, with some missing. V, J and clone size were drawn from that table, and D and trimming were deduced from the DNA. The table has roughly 140,000 clones, about 75% seen once.

Sequences were obtained from PBMCs. This clonotype was sampled from a male donor in good health and CMV-seronegative. The rearrangement joins TRBV6-5 to TRBJ1-2; D is undetermined. The CDR3 coding sequence is TGTGCCAGCAGTTACTCTGGGGAGGGAGGCTACACCTTC. Translating gives CASSYSGEGGYTF.